The clone carrying this T cell receptor (beta chain) was observed many times. This sample is drawn from a study of T cells in Graves' hyperthyroidism and ophthalmopathy. RNA transcripts served as the template for amplifying TCR beta CDR3 regions. The HTBI set primed first-round TCR CDR3 RT-PCR. TCRdb re-called the multiplex PCR reads through MiXCR, storing one row per CDR3 protein. The data hold fewer than 550,000 distinct CDR3 sequences, with 15% to 18% observed a single time. Germline-derived CDR1 and CDR2 are MDHEN and SYDVKM. V was pared by 3 bases and J by 9 bases, with 12 bases between. The CDR3 runs 13 residues. It was uncontrolled infection, other autoimmune disease, pregnancy or lactation that excluded patients.

The TCR sequence derives from a woman aged 18-35 years with Graves' hyperthyroidism. Sequenced sample: blood. This rearrangement joins TRBV28 to TRBJ2-1; the D is unclear. DNA of the CDR3: TGTGCCAGCAGTTTTGATGGGTCGGGTGAGCAGTTCTTC. This codes for CASSFDGSGEQFF.